The present T cell receptor beta chain was sequenced within a study of shared clonotypes between healthy human individuals. Study observations and caveats: Sampling covered nothing but blood. Tissue TCR repertoires likely differ from those found in blood. Clonotype sharing levels among donors were expected to vary with sequencing depth.

Points on this clone: Its antigen remains unidentified.

Per germline, CDR1 MGHDK and CDR2 SYGVNS. This CDR3 region has 15 residues. Losses at the gene ends were 4 bases for V and 7 bases for J; bases not matched to a gene: 9. At a deep level, the assay was run. Unsorted PBMC DNA was sequenced on ten immunoSEQ deep assay plates. Using immunoSEQ multiplex PCR, the repertoire was profiled, and TCRdb retains in-frame clones only, with some absent. Of about 100,000 clones in the sample, approximately 44% are singletons; the top ten hold roughly 15%. Sample: PBMCs. The clonotype was recovered from a woman between 40 and 50 years old in good health. Some clones in this sample may be carry-over from other donors' samples. This chain links TRBV25-1 with TRBJ2-7, with TRBD2 identical over 11 bases. CDR3 coding DNA: TGTGCCAGCAGTGGGGCTCTAGCGGGAGGTATAGAGCAGTACTTC. Protein sequence: CASSGALAGGIEQYF.